These 31 T cell receptor beta chains originate from one sample sequenced in a study of human T cells and chemical hapten exposure (TCRdb year 2021). The library was prepared using RACE. The sample was run on a NextSeq 500. The public reads were run again by TCRdb, first through fastp at Q25 and then through MiXCR, and only productive beta chains were kept. Duplicate CDR3 protein sequences are folded into a single record with the most common DNA and genes. The sample table contains 50,000 to 70,000 distinct CDR3 sequences; only one count was recorded for 9.9% of them. The ten largest clones add up to roughly 8.8% of the sample. The sample's time point label, in plain terms: pre-sensitization, week 0. The sample's treatment or condition, from its label and the paper: therapeutic diphenylcyclopropenone sensitization with weekly scalp DPC. The starting material was whole blood, obtained in connection with sensitization to the hapten diphenylcyclopropenone (DPC). The receptors shown here come from a man aged 40-49 years with alopecia areata. Some clones in this sample may be carry-over from other donors' samples.

This clonotype was found many times. J is TRBJ2-3 and V is TRBV13, with D tentatively TRBD2 (5 bases). The CDR3 sequence is 15 residues long. The germline gives CDR1 PRHDT, CDR2 FYEKMQ (reference sequence). With 5 bases removed from V and 1 base from J, the gap between germline ends came to 13 bases. The CDR3 protein is CASSPRTGGTDTQYF. The CDR3 bases are TGTGCCAGCAGCCCCCGGACCGGGGGCACAGATACGCAGTATTTT.

This clonotype was seen more than once but under ten times. The CDR3 loop is CASSFNLGQSSYNSPLHF. CDR3 nucleotide sequence: TGTGCCAGCAGTTTCAATCTAGGGCAGAGCTCCTATAATTCACCCCTCCACTTT. This chain connects TRBV12-3 or TRBV12-4 to TRBJ1-6; no firm D call. This CDR3 contains 18 residues. Trimming cost V 3 bases and J 0 bases, with 15 bases left between them.

This clonotype was detected ten times or more. The rearrangement joins TRBV20-1 to TRBJ2-2, with D unclear. Germline CDR1 DFQATT, CDR2 SNEGSKA (reference sequence). The germline V and J ends were trimmed by 2 bases and 6 bases, with 7 bases remaining between them. This CDR3 has 12 amino acids. CDR3 in amino acids: CSARLDPGELFF. CDR3 DNA sequence: TGCAGTGCTAGATTGGACCCCGGGGAGCTGTTTTTT.

The chain links TRBV7-6 to TRBJ2-3, with D hard to call. The CDR3 has 16 amino acids. V shed 1 base and J shed 2 bases, with 13 bases lying between them. CDR1 SGHVS and CDR2 FNYEAQ come from the germline V gene. The CDR3 region has the DNA TGTGCCAGCAGCTTAGGGTCTGGCGGCCACACAGATACGCAGTATTTT. Protein sequence: CASSLGSGGHTDTQYF.

In this sample, this clonotype turned up a few times. The chain joins TRBV11-2 to TRBJ2-1; 12 bases line up with TRBD2. This CDR3 is 17 amino acids long. Trimming took 1 base from V and 4 from J; bases not matched to a gene: 5. The V gene's germline CDR1 is SGHAT and CDR2 FQNNGV. The CDR3 protein is CASSLGSSGRVYNEQFF. The CDR3 DNA sequence: TGTGCCAGCAGCTTAGGATCTAGCGGGAGGGTTTACAATGAGCAGTTCTTC.

Many counts were recorded for this clonotype. The rearrangement joins TRBV7-6 to TRBJ2-1; D possibly corresponds to TRBD2 (6 bases). The germline V and J ends were trimmed by 6 bases and 5 bases, with 11 bases remaining between them. The CDR3 consists of 13 residues. Germline V lookup: CDR1 SGHVS, CDR2 FNYEAQ. CDR3 sequence (DNA): TGTGCCAGCAGTAAAGGACTAAACAATGAGCAGTTCTTC. It is translated as CASSKGLNNEQFF.

This clonotype has at least ten counts. The chain recombines TRBV18 with TRBJ2-1; TRBD2 matches at 8 bases. V dropped 3 bases and J dropped 0; count of bases not matched to a gene: 4. Germline CDR1 reads KGHSH; CDR2 reads LQKENI. This CDR3 is 16 amino acids long. The CDR3 sequence is CASSPPLAASYNEQFF. The CDR3 DNA follows: TGTGCCAGCTCACCCCCACTAGCGGCCTCCTACAATGAGCAGTTCTTC.

The CDR3 DNA follows: TGCAGTGCGCTTAACACAGGGAACGCGGGAGGGCTTAAGGAGACCCAGTACTTC. It encodes CSALNTGNAGGLKETQYF. This chain links TRBV20-1 with TRBJ2-5; 9 nucleotides align to TRBD2. The CDR3 length is 18 residues. After removal of 6 bases from V and 5 bases from J, the junction contained 22 bases not matched to a gene. CDR1 and CDR2 (germline): DFQATT, SNEGSKA (reference sequence).

This clonotype was seen at least ten times. J is TRBJ2-2 and V is TRBV20-1, with TRBD2 matching over 9 bases. The germline CDR1 and CDR2 sequences are DFQATT and SNEGSKA (reference sequence). After removal of 0 bases from V and 6 bases from J, the junction contained 11 bases not matched to a gene. CDR3 length equals 17 residues. The CDR3 here is CSARDLIAGAAAGELFF. DNA of the CDR3: TGCAGTGCTAGAGATCTAATAGCGGGAGCGGCGGCCGGGGAGCTGTTTTTT.

V is TRBV29-1 and J is TRBJ2-5; 7 bases are shared with TRBD2. The CDR3 is 13 amino acids. From germline, CDR1 is SQVTM and CDR2 ANQGSEA. Trimming cost V 7 bases and J 1 base; bases outside gene matches: 6. CDR3 coding DNA: TGCAGCGAGAAAGCGGGATTCCAAGAGACCCAGTACTTC. Translated: CSEKAGFQETQYF.

This sequence joins TRBV20-1 and TRBJ2-7; 7 bases fit TRBD1. Germline CDR1 DFQATT, CDR2 SNEGSKA (reference sequence). V was clipped by 0 bases and J by 1 base; unmatched bases: 6. The length of the CDR3 is 15 residues. The chain's CDR3 is CSARDPGTVSYEQYF. In DNA form, the CDR3 reads TGCAGTGCTAGAGATCCCGGGACAGTATCCTACGAGCAGTACTTC.

This clonotype showed up just a few times. V and J are TRBV9 and TRBJ2-1; 10 nucleotides align to TRBD2. The germline gives CDR1 SGDLS, CDR2 YYNGEE. CDR3 length equals 16 residues. V was pared by 0 bases and J by 10 bases, with 10 bases of the junction left unmatched. CDR3 residues: CASSVGGSSGREEQFF. In nucleotides, the CDR3 is TGTGCCAGCAGCGTAGGAGGTTCTAGCGGGAGAGAGGAGCAGTTCTTC. The full variable domain, its missing parts supplied by reference TRBV9 and TRBJ2-1, is DSGVTQTPKHLITATGQRVTLRCSPRSGDLSVYWYQQSLDQGLQFLIQYYNGEERAKGNILERFSAQQFPDLHSELNLSSLELGDSALYFCASSVGGSSGREEQFFGPGTRLTVL.

This clonotype appeared many times. The rearrangement joins TRBV12-3 or TRBV12-4 to TRBJ1-5, with a possible D match to TRBD1 (6 bases). This CDR3 is 18 amino acids long. V dropped 6 bases and J dropped 1 base, with 22 bases sitting between them. CDR3 nucleotide sequence: TGTGCCAGCAGCCTTCGCCGACTCAGGGGAAGGAGCAATCAGCCCCAGCATTTT. This gives the protein CASSLRRLRGRSNQPQHF.

This clonotype was detected only a few times. The chain recombines TRBV6-1 with TRBJ2-5, with TRBD2 matching over 10 bases. Per germline, CDR1 MNHNS and CDR2 SASEGT. The CDR3 has 15 amino acids. Trimming removed 1 base from V and 1 base from J; junction bases left unmatched: 0. The CDR3 loop is CASSEGTSGQETQYF. The CDR3 DNA follows: TGTGCCAGCAGTGAAGGGACTAGCGGCCAAGAGACCCAGTACTTC.

This clonotype was counted at least ten times. The chain uses TRBV4-2 and TRBJ1-2; 9 nucleotides agree with TRBD1. The V gene's germline CDR1 is LGHNA and CDR2 YNFKEQ. J was trimmed by 3 bases and V by 1 base; bases with no gene match: 3. The CDR3 consists of 15 residues. The CDR3 region is CASSQGTGAHYGYTF. The CDR3 coding sequence is TGTGCCAGCAGCCAAGGGACAGGGGCTCACTATGGCTACACCTTC.

This clonotype was seen a few times. V gene TRBV11-3 combines with J gene TRBJ2-2; D ambiguous. Germline V lookup: CDR1 SGHNT, CDR2 YENEEA. V lost 5 bases and J 0 bases, leaving 10 bases between the germline ends. The CDR3 runs to 15 residues. DNA of the CDR3: TGTGCCAGCAGCCCCCACGAATCGAACACCGGGGAGCTGTTTTTT. This sequence encodes CASSPHESNTGELFF.

This clonotype has a count of ten or more. V and J are TRBV7-9 and TRBJ2-2, with 7 positions matching TRBD2. J was trimmed by 2 bases and V by 1 base; bases with no gene match: 10. In germline, CDR1 is SEHNR, CDR2 FQNEAQ (reference sequence). The CDR3 covers 18 residues. Here the CDR3 reads CASSLDRASGVNTGELFF. The CDR3 DNA sequence: TGTGCCAGCAGCTTAGATCGTGCCAGCGGGGTAAACACCGGGGAGCTGTTTTTT.

The chain combines TRBV7-9 with TRBJ1-4, with D unresolved. The CDR3 covers 14 residues. V lost 6 bases to trimming and J lost 5 bases, with 13 bases between them. Germline V CDR1 and CDR2: SEHNR, FQNEAQ (reference sequence). The CDR3 region has the DNA TGTGCCAGCAGATTAAGGACGCCCAATGAAAAACTGTTTTTT. Translating gives CASRLRTPNEKLFF.

This clonotype was detected many times. The gene calls are TRBV3-1 and TRBJ2-7; D possibly corresponds to TRBD2 (5 bases). The CDR3 covers 16 residues. Between the trimmed V and J ends, which lost 4 bases and 2 bases, there was a span of 18 bases. CDR1 and CDR2 (germline): LGHDT, YNNKEL (reference sequence). The CDR3 sequence is CASSPRVRGFTYEQYF. CDR3 nucleotide sequence: TGTGCCAGCAGCCCAAGGGTGAGAGGGTTCACCTACGAGCAGTACTTC.

This clonotype was seen many times. The chain carries TRBV11-2 and TRBJ2-3, with D possibly matching TRBD2 (6 bases). V dropped 5 bases and J dropped 0 bases, with 15 bases sitting between them. CDR3 length: 16 amino acids. Germline-derived CDR1 and CDR2 are SGHAT and FQNNGV. Here the CDR3 DNA reads TGTGCCAGCAGCCGTCAACTAGCCCATAGCACAGATACGCAGTATTTT. Encoded protein: CASSRQLAHSTDTQYF.

This clonotype was counted a few times. The rearrangement joins TRBV6-5 to TRBJ2-7, with TRBD2 matching 11 bases. The J segment lost 0 bases and the V segment lost 5 bases, leaving 9 bases of the junction unmatched. The CDR3 totals 17 residues. The germline gives CDR1 MNHEY, CDR2 SVGAGI. CDR3 residues: CASSLHRLAGSSYEQYF. DNA of the CDR3: TGTGCCAGCAGTCTCCACCGACTAGCGGGAAGCTCCTACGAGCAGTACTTC.

This clonotype was counted at least ten times. CDR3 region: CASSQVAGPPNHEQYF. The CDR3 DNA sequence: TGTGCCAGCAGCCAAGTAGCGGGACCTCCAAATCACGAGCAGTACTTC. V and J are TRBV4-2 and TRBJ2-7; TRBD2 matches 8 bases. Trimming removed 1 base from V and 5 bases from J; junction bases left unmatched: 10. The germline CDR1 and CDR2 sequences are LGHNA and YNFKEQ. The CDR3 runs 16 residues.

The J gene is TRBJ2-7, the V gene TRBV7-3, with a possible D match to TRBD1 (5 bases). Germline CDR1 reads SGHTA; CDR2 reads FQGTGA. This CDR3 comprises 13 residues. With 4 bases removed from V and 4 bases from J, the gap between germline ends came to 11 bases. For the CDR3, the DNA is TGTGCCAGCAGCTCCCAGGGTGGTTACGAGCAGTACTTC. The encoded protein is CASSSQGGYEQYF. The complete variable domain, with remaining parts taken from reference TRBV7-3 and TRBJ2-7, reads GAGVSQTPSNKVTEKGKYVELRCDPISGHTALYWYRQSLGQGPEFLIYFQGTGAADDSGLPNDRFFAVRPEGSVSTLKIQRTERGDSAVYLCASSSQGGYEQYFGPGTRLTVT.

This clonotype was picked up many times. This chain uses TRBV29-1 with TRBJ2-1, with a tentative D call TRBD1 (6 bases). Germline CDR1 reads SQVTM; CDR2 reads ANQGSEA. The germline V and J ends were trimmed by 4 bases and 6 bases, with 16 bases remaining between them. The CDR3 sequence is 14 residues long. CDR3 protein: CSVGGQLAGNEQFF. The CDR3 nucleotides read TGCAGCGTTGGGGGGCAACTCGCGGGCAATGAGCAGTTCTTC.

The V call is TRBV2, the J call TRBJ2-1; 8 nucleotides align to TRBD1. Unmatched junction bases numbered 3, after V lost 6 bases and J lost 2 bases. Germline CDR1 SNHLY, CDR2 FYNNEI. This CDR3 has 14 amino acids. In nucleotides, the CDR3 is TGTGCCAGCAGGACAGGGGAGACCTACAATGAGCAGTTCTTC. It yields the protein CASRTGETYNEQFF.

The J gene is TRBJ2-7, the V gene TRBV10-3; 7 bases fit TRBD2. Looked up from germline, CDR1 is ENHRY and CDR2 is SYGVKD. Trimming cost V 6 bases and J 2 bases; bases outside gene matches: 4. The CDR3 length is 13 residues. The CDR3 here is CAISQLATYEQYF. The DNA for the CDR3 is TGTGCCATCAGCCAACTAGCGACCTACGAGCAGTACTTC.

CDR3 amino acids: CASSYSIFYEQYF. CDR3 nucleotides: TGTGCCAGCAGTTACTCGATTTTCTACGAGCAGTACTTC. This chain uses TRBV6-6 with TRBJ2-7; D is ambiguous. This CDR3 region has 13 residues. CDR1 is MNHNY, CDR2 SVGAGI, per germline (reference sequence). Trimming cost V 0 bases and J 3 bases, with 6 bases left between them.

This clonotype was detected only a few times. V is TRBV20-1 and J is TRBJ2-3, with TRBD2 identical over 8 bases. The CDR3 sequence is 14 residues long. J gave up 4 bases and V 1 base, and 4 bases lay outside the gene matches. In germline, CDR1 is DFQATT, CDR2 SNEGSKA (reference sequence). CDR3 bases: TGCAGTGCTAGAGGGACTAGCATCGCAGATACGCAGTATTTT. Translating gives CSARGTSIADTQYF.

This clonotype was counted at least ten times. The rearrangement links TRBV27 to TRBJ1-1, with D perhaps matching TRBD1 (6 bases). Germline CDR1 reads MNHEY; CDR2 reads SMNVEV (reference sequence). The V and J ends lost 0 bases and 5 bases respectively, with 10 bases between them. The CDR3 consists of 14 residues. CDR3 protein: CASSLSGGRTEAFF. CDR3 coding DNA: TGTGCCAGCAGTTTATCAGGGGGGCGGACTGAAGCTTTCTTT.

This clonotype was counted only a few times. This chain uses TRBV7-9 with TRBJ1-1, with D unclear. CDR3 size: 14 residues. Looked up from germline, CDR1 is SEHNR and CDR2 is FQNEAQ (reference sequence). Trimming stripped 4 bases from V and 0 bases from J, with 9 bases between. In nucleotides, the CDR3 is TGTGCCAGCAGCTCCACGACGGTGAACACTGAAGCTTTCTTT. Translation gives CASSSTTVNTEAFF. Drawing the rest from reference TRBV7-9 and TRBJ1-1, the complete variable domain is DTGVSQNPRHKITKRGQNVTFRCDPISEHNRLYWYRQTLGQGPEFLTYFQNEAQLEKSRLLSDRFSAERPKGSFSTLEIQRTEQGDSAMYLCASSSTTVNTEAFFGQGTRLTVV.

The chain employs TRBV28 and TRBJ1-3; no reliable D call. Germline V lookup: CDR1 MDHEN, CDR2 SYDVKM. The CDR3 loop spans 16 amino acids. V gave up 5 bases and J gave up 3 bases, with 17 bases separating them. This chain's CDR3 is CASSLPIGGVGNTIYF. CDR3 sequence (DNA): TGTGCCAGCAGTCTCCCTATCGGCGGAGTTGGAAACACCATATATTTT. Based on the CDR3 plus reference TRBV28 and TRBJ1-3, the full variable domain is DVKVTQSSRYLVKRTGEKVFLECVQDMDHENMFWYRQDPGLGLRLIYFSYDVKMKEKGDIPEGYSVSREKKERFSLILESASTNQTSMYLCASSLPIGGVGNTIYFGEGSWLTVV.